This T cell receptor (beta chain) is drawn from a study of vaccination and CD4 T cells after COVID-19. Looking at the study overall: Median time from second vaccine dose to sampling was 60 to 80 days (14 to 241).

This clonotype is large (0.1 to 1%) in the sample. The antigen remains unidentified. Specified treatment: roughly 10-day PBMC culture with coronavirus spike peptide pools or control peptides (ViraFEST assay). With the Oncomine TCR Beta short-read assay, DNA from cultured CD4+ T cells was sequenced. Using its own MiXCR run on the PCR reads, TCRdb lists one record per CDR3 protein. Of roughly 2,800 distinct CDR3 sequences listed, roughly a third are singletons. The V end was cut by 8 bases, the J end by 4 bases, with 6 bases between. The CDR3 length is 11 residues. Germline CDR1 MDHEN, CDR2 SYDVKM. The clonotype originates from a human donor who had recovered from COVID-19. This chain connects TRBV28 to TRBJ1-3, with D unresolved. The specimen was CD4+ T cells from blood, cultured in vitro. The CDR3 coding sequence is TGTGCCAGCGGGGAGGGAAACACCATATATTTT. This translates into CASGEGNTIYF. Variable domain in full (rest from reference TRBV28 and TRBJ1-3): DVKVTQSSRYLVKRTGEKVFLECVQDMDHENMFWYRQDPGLGLRLIYFSYDVKMKEKGDIPEGYSVSREKKERFSLILESASTNQTSMYLCASGEGNTIYFGEGSWLTVV.